This record covers a single T cell receptor beta chain. This clone is assessed as medium-sized (0.01 to 0.1%). The specificity of this receptor is unknown. No base quality information exists; no much larger clone differs at one position. A total of 29 patients with locally advanced or metastatic urothelial carcinoma, treated at Memorial Sloan Kettering on a trial protocol, made up the cohort. Peripheral blood mononuclear cells were collected pretreatment and during treatment, at between 1 and 8 total time points per patient. The Qiagen DNeasy Blood extraction kit was used to purify genomic DNA from total PBMCs and tumor samples. PBMCs were collected pretreatment and during treatment, and were isolated and stored as previously described. Synthetic TCR analog templates were spiked into each PCR so that absolute template abundance could be estimated from read counts. Using the immunoSEQ assay, TCRbeta CDR3 regions were amplified from genomic DNA with bias-controlled V and J gene primers. Sequencing of rearranged TCRbeta segments was done at approximately 20X coverage. Turning to the authors' computational methods: Sequencing errors were corrected by clustering and CDR3s were annotated against IMGT to assign V, D and J genes. Downstream analyses used only productive TCRbeta rearrangements and left out out-of-frame or stop-codon sequences. Clonality was computed as one minus Shannon entropy normalized by the log of the number of unique productive sequences. Clones differing between time points or between blood and tumor were identified by Fisher's exact test with Benjamini-Hochberg correction at adjusted p below 0.01. TCRdb's version of the immuneACCESS table is confined to in-frame rearrangements and falls short of the full clone set. An unresolved V gene accounts for under half of the shortfall where checked; the remainder is of unknown origin. The D gene and trimming were derived from the DNA, and the V and J assignments and clone size from that table. The table for this sample lists about 37,000 clones; 70% to 85% of them were counted only once. Of the sample, roughly 18% falls within the top ten clones.

The sample comes from a study of PD-L1 blockade in urothelial cancer listed by TCRdb under 2017. Concerning the study at large: Every patient began therapy in 2014 and was given atezolizumab 1,200 mg intravenously every 3 weeks. About 85% of the 29 patients were identified as males with urothelial cancer of bladder origin, and a prior smoking history was reported by 18 of 29 patients. An ECOG performance status of 0 or 1 was recorded for the patients, and 0 to 3 prior chemotherapy regimens had been received by the patients. Blood samples were analyzed at two time points: 3 weeks after treatment start (second dose) and 6 weeks after treatment start. Blood samples gave median yields of around 150,000 T cells and approximately 80,000 unique TCRs, along with a median clonality of around 0.08. An exploratory multi-omic analysis was conducted of the somatic, immune and clinical correlates of response to PD-L1 blockade with atezolizumab in urothelial cancer. Pretreatment tumor samples, along with matched peripheral blood collected serially before and after atezolizumab treatment, underwent TCR sequencing. Progression-free survival longer than 6 months counted as durable clinical benefit, and TCR features were additionally tested against both progression-free and overall survival. In the same patients, whole exome sequencing and RNA sequencing of pretreatment tumors were performed in addition to TCR sequencing. Several patients achieved durable clinical benefit and approximately 20 did not. Over 28 patients had pretreatment blood TCR-seq, around 25 had at least one posttreatment blood collection, and around 25 had tumor TCR-seq.

V loses 1 base, J loses 2 bases, and the germline ends lie 10 bases apart. CDR3 length: 15 amino acids, cysteine to phenylalanine. The read is trimmed to its CDR3 DNA, 45 bases read in frame from base 1. The germline V gene sets CDR1 to SGHVS and CDR2 to FQNEAQ. Paper-wide results and their limitations: Improved progression-free and overall survival was associated with having pretreatment peripheral blood TCR clonality below the median. Because of the small sample size (n ≈ 27) and the many exploratory analyses performed, the results are intended to be regarded as hypothesis-generating. Greater expansion of tumor-associated TCR clones in peripheral blood 3 weeks after the start of treatment was observed in patients with durable benefit (n ≈ 22, p = 0.022).

This sequence was found in a man in his 60s with urothelial cancer. Sequencing used PBMCs, obtained around atezolizumab (anti-PD-L1) treatment. Here the chain combines TRBV7-8 and TRBJ2-3; a tentative D match to TRBD2 spans 5 bases. The CDR3 corresponds to CASSLVGGTTDTQYF. The sequenced DNA is TGTGCCAGCAGCTTAGTCGGAGGTACCACAGATACGCAGTATTTT.